A single sample is the source of the 8 T cell receptor beta chains below, sequenced in a study of metastatic and nonmetastatic thyroid tumors (dated by TCRdb to 2020 to 2021). The library came from PCR. TCRdb records Illumina HiSeq 4000 as the sequencer. TCRdb cleaned the public reads at Q25 with fastp, built clones with MiXCR and kept in-frame beta chains. Present in this sample are approximately 28,000 clones, approximately 20% of which were seen just once. 20% to 25% of the sample lies in the top ten. No patient had received any treatment before thyroid surgery. The sequenced sample consisted of blood. These receptors all stem from a female donor with papillary thyroid cancer or a benign thyroid nodule (not recorded which). Some clones in this sample may be carry-over from other donors' samples.

This clone showed up many times. The chain couples TRBV12-3 or TRBV12-4 to TRBJ2-2, with D tentatively TRBD2 (5 bases). The CDR3 contains 13 residues. The germline V and J ends were trimmed by 8 bases and 5 bases, with 12 bases remaining between them. CDR3 region: CASVLEGTGELFF. The CDR3 DNA reads as TGTGCCAGCGTACTCGAGGGAACCGGGGAGCTGTTTTTT.

By share, this clone ranks as medium-sized. The chain employs TRBV6-2 or TRBV6-3 and TRBJ2-7; D might be TRBD2 (6 bases). V lost 6 bases and J lost 4, with 16 bases in between. This CDR3 spans 14 amino acids. From germline, CDR1 is MNHEY and CDR2 SVGEGT. Written as DNA, the CDR3 is TGTGCCAGCAGACCTCCGGGGGAGGAGTACGAGCAGTACTTC. It codes for CASRPPGEEYEQYF.

The chain employs TRBV20-1 and TRBJ1-2, with D perhaps matching TRBD1 (5 bases). V was cut by 0 bases and J by 8 bases, with 16 bases left in between. Germline CDR1 DFQATT, CDR2 SNEGSKA (reference sequence). The CDR3 has 14 residues. The CDR3 sequence is CSARETQGIGGYTF. CDR3 coding DNA: TGCAGTGCTAGAGAGACTCAGGGAATAGGAGGCTACACCTTC.

This clone was recorded many times. A read error is possible here, since a much larger clone lies one base away. Without the conserved terminal phenylalanine or tryptophan, this CDR3 likely stems from a read error. The chain links TRBV6-2 or TRBV6-3 to TRBJ1-1; 7 nucleotides align to TRBD1. Looked up from germline, CDR1 is MNHEY and CDR2 is SVGEGT. The CDR3 totals 12 residues. Trimming at V came to 4 bases and at J to 6 bases, leaving 2 bases not matched to a gene. This CDR3 is CASSSGTAEAFS. For the CDR3, the DNA is TGTGCCAGCAGTTCCGGGACAGCTGAAGCTTTCTCT.

Concerning this clone: Sequence at one end of the junction differs from germline and may be a read error. The rearrangement links TRBV6-1 to TRBJ1-5; D remains unclear. The germline V gene has CDR1 MNHNS and CDR2 SASEGT. The CDR3 loop spans 16 amino acids. CDR3 in DNA: TGTGCCAGCAGTGACTCGGTCCTGTTAGACAATCAGCCCCAACATTTT. Encoded protein: CASSDSVLLDNQPQHF.

V and J are TRBV7-8 and TRBJ1-2; D perhaps matches TRBD1 (5 bases). The CDR3 is 14 residues long. Per the germline V gene, CDR1 is SGHVS and CDR2 is FQNEAQ. V lost 4 bases, J lost 5 bases, and 14 bases lay in between. The CDR3 region has the DNA TGTGCCAGCAGCTCTGAGGGGCTCGGGTATGGCTACACCTTC. This gives the protein CASSSEGLGYGYTF.

This clone was recorded many times. V is TRBV7-9 and J is TRBJ1-1, with no clear D. CDR3 length: 17 residues. The germline V and J ends were trimmed by 1 base and 1 base, with 16 bases remaining between them. Germline CDR1 and CDR2: SEHNR and FQNEAQ (reference sequence). CDR3 DNA sequence: TGTGCCAGCAGCTTAGATTATCTTCGTGTGACGAACACTGAAGCTTTCTTT. Protein: CASSLDYLRVTNTEAFF. The complete variable domain, with remaining parts taken from reference TRBV7-9 and TRBJ1-1, reads DTGVSQNPRHKITKRGQNVTFRCDPISEHNRLYWYRQTLGQGPEFLTYFQNEAQLEKSRLLSDRFSAERPKGSFSTLEIQRTEQGDSAMYLCASSLDYLRVTNTEAFFGQGTRLTVV.

There are many counts of this clone. This chain links TRBV12-3 or TRBV12-4 with TRBJ2-1; the D is unclear. Deletions cut 2 bases from V and 9 bases from J, with 11 bases between. CDR3 length: 13 residues. CDR3 in DNA: TGTGCCAGCAGTTTAATACTGCCCCCTGAGCAGTTCTTC. Its protein is CASSLILPPEQFF.